This entry is about one T cell receptor beta chain. Its antigen is as yet unknown. The record originates from a study of T-cell reconstitution after alpha-beta-depleted transplantation in children. Study results and limitations: Hyperexpanded clones declined; after one year, newly produced T cells mostly supplied diversity. Alpha-beta T cells about two months after transplant reportedly derived from several hundred expanded graft clones.

Between the trimmed V and J ends, which lost 5 bases and 5 bases, there was a span of 18 bases. In germline, CDR1 is LGHDT, CDR2 YNNKEL (reference sequence). The CDR3 consists of 15 residues. TCRbeta library construction was performed incorporating unique molecular identifiers. TCRdb ran MiXCR on the PCR reads and lists one entry per CDR3 protein. The data hold around 800,000 distinct CDR3 sequences, with 15% to 20% observed a single time. The source of this sequence is a male patient aged 10 to 17 who had a stem cell transplant for acute lymphoblastic leukemia, so the T cells may come from the graft donor. The specimen was PBMCs, mostly from graft donor cells, collected 360 days after TCRalphabeta/CD19-depleted stem cell transplant. The rearrangement links TRBV3-1 to TRBJ1-1, with D possibly TRBD1 on 5 matching bases. CDR3 sequence (DNA): TGTGCCAGCAGCAACCTACTCCAGGGACGTACTGAAGCTTTCTTT. It is translated as CASSNLLQGRTEAFF.